This entry features one T cell receptor (beta chain) sequence. The sample comes from a study of T cell changes during pregnancy in multiple sclerosis. The CDR3 is 13 amino acids. The germline CDR1 and CDR2 sequences are SGHNT and YYREEE (reference sequence). V gave up 5 bases and J gave up 3 bases; unmatched junction bases: 3. The method was immunoSEQ multiplex PCR; TCRdb's version includes in-frame clones alone and lacks a portion of them. The sample lists tens of thousands of clones; roughly nine tenths were seen once. The sample here was peripheral blood, taken in the first trimester of pregnancy. This receptor was taken from a female donor in good health, enrolled as a control in a pregnancy study. This chain links TRBV5-4 with TRBJ2-5, with 8 bases aligning to TRBD2. CDR3 protein: CASSSGGEETQYF. In DNA, the CDR3 is TGTGCCAGCAGTTCCGGGGGGGAAGAGACCCAGTACTTC.